These 21 T cell receptor beta chains were sequenced from one sample in a study of molecular identifiers for immune sequencing clone quantification (dated 2018 in TCRdb). The library was made by PCR. Data came from a NextSeq 500. TCRdb reprocessing: public reads trimmed at Q25 with fastp, clones called with MiXCR, in-frame beta chains kept. Identical CDR3 protein sequences are pooled into one entry, listed with their most common genes and DNA. The sample has nearly 650,000 distinct CDR3 sequences on record, about 25% of them singletons. The ten largest clones capture about 0.84% of the sample. The source material was naive CD8+ T cells from blood, with Jurkat cell RNA spiked in. Sample cell subset or site, as interpreted from the label and publication: FACS-sorted CD8+CD4-CCR7+CD45RA+ naive T cells. The receptors originated from a human donor in good health. Some libraries in this study had Jurkat cell RNA spiked in.

J is TRBJ1-1 and V is TRBV12-3 or TRBV12-4, with D maybe TRBD1 (5 bases). Between the trimmed V and J ends, which lost 3 bases and 5 bases, there was a span of 13 bases. CDR3 length equals 14 residues. The CDR3: CASSFYAGSTEAFF. CDR3 DNA sequence: TGTGCCAGCAGTTTTTACGCAGGGTCTACTGAAGCTTTCTTT.

There are many counts of this clonotype. Here the CDR3 reads CASSPKQRLTDTQYF. CDR3 DNA sequence: TGTGCCAGCAGCCCTAAACAGAGGCTCACAGATACGCAGTATTTT. The chain has TRBV7-9 and TRBJ2-3; D call uncertain. V gave up 5 bases and J gave up 2 bases, with 14 bases separating them. CDR3 length: 15 amino acids. Germline loops: CDR1 SEHNR, CDR2 FQNEAQ (reference sequence).

Comment on this clonotype: A much larger clone differs from this one at a single base, so this may be a read error. CDR3 in amino acids: CASSDWVSSYEQYF. Written as DNA, the CDR3 is TGTGCCAGCAGTGACTGGGTCAGCTCCTACGAGCAGTACTTC. This rearrangement joins TRBV28 to TRBJ2-7; D gene ambiguous. The CDR3 consists of 14 residues. Germline loops: CDR1 MDHEN, CDR2 SYDVKM. Trimming shortened V by 5 bases and J by 0 bases, and 11 bases separated the two germline ends.

In this sample, this clonotype turned up many times. The CDR3 is CASSSGLAQETQYF. CDR3 DNA: TGTGCCAGCAGTTCCGGACTAGCCCAAGAGACCCAGTACTTC. The chain links TRBV27 to TRBJ2-5; 8 bases match TRBD2. The CDR3 spans 14 residues. Germline loops: CDR1 MNHEY, CDR2 SMNVEV (reference sequence). J was trimmed by 1 base and V by 4 bases; bases with no gene match: 2.

Comments on this clonotype: This may come from a read error, since a much larger clone is one base off. CDR3 residues: CASSQTDGFFYERYF. CDR3 nucleotide sequence: TGCGCCAGCAGCCAGACGGACGGGTTTTTTTACGAGCGGTACTTC. The rearrangement joins TRBV5-1 to TRBJ2-7; D ambiguous. The CDR3 covers 15 residues. Looked up from germline, CDR1 is SGHRS and CDR2 is YFSETQ.

As concerns this clonotype: A much larger clonotype is one base distant, so this may be a read error. This chain links TRBV4-1 with TRBJ2-4; 10 nucleotides match TRBD2. This CDR3 is 16 amino acids long. The trim removed 4 bases at V and 3 bases at J, leaving 6 bases unmatched. CDR1 MGHRA and CDR2 YSYEKL come from the germline V gene. The DNA of the CDR3 is TGCGCCAGCAGCCGCGGGACTAGCGCAGGCAAAAACATTCAGTACTTC. It translates to CASSRGTSAGKNIQYF.

Note on this clonotype: With a much larger clone just one base away, this may be a read error. J is TRBJ2-1 and V is TRBV4-3; no clear D gene. Germline assignment: CDR1 LGHNA and CDR2 YSLEER. With 0 bases removed from V and 8 bases from J, the gap between germline ends came to 14 bases. The CDR3 length is 15 residues. The CDR3 is CASSQDFLGMYEQFF. The CDR3 nucleotides are TGCGCCAGCAGCCAAGATTTTTTGGGGATGTATGAGCAGTTCTTC.

There are a few counts of this clonotype. The genes are TRBV7-2 and TRBJ2-2, with TRBD1 matching over 8 bases. V dropped 3 bases and J dropped 2; count of bases not matched to a gene: 2. The CDR3 is 15 amino acids. From germline, CDR1 is SGHTA and CDR2 FQGNSA. In DNA form, the CDR3 reads TGTGCCAGCAGCTTCGACAGGGGTAACACCGGGGAGCTGTTTTTT. It translates to CASSFDRGNTGELFF. The complete variable domain, with remaining parts taken from reference TRBV7-2 and TRBJ2-2, reads GAGVSQSPSNKVTEKGKDVELRCDPISGHTALYWYRQSLGQGLEFLIYFQGNSAPDKSGLPSDRFSAERTGGSVSTLTIQRTQQEDSAVYLCASSFDRGNTGELFFGEGSRLTVL.

This clonotype was counted between two and nine times. The chain couples TRBV29-1 to TRBJ2-1; D unresolved. Deletions cut 7 bases from V and 0 bases from J, with 16 bases between. Germline V gene sequence: CDR1 SQVTM, CDR2 ANQGSEA. CDR3 length equals 15 residues. CDR3 nucleotides: TGCAGCGCCCAAGACCTTTCTAGCTCCTACAATGAGCAGTTCTTC. Encoded protein: CSAQDLSSSYNEQFF.

Comment on this clonotype: A much larger clonotype is one base distant, so this may be a read error. The chain recombines TRBV5-1 with TRBJ2-7; possible D gene TRBD2, 6 bases. V was shortened by 4 bases and J by 3 bases, with 14 bases between the two germline ends. Germline V gives CDR1 SGHRS, CDR2 YFSETQ. The CDR3 spans 14 residues. DNA of the CDR3: TGCGCCAGCAGCCTTGGACGGGGGTTCTACGAGCAGTACTTC. This encodes CASSLGRGFYEQYF.

Worth noting for this clonotype: Since no conserved phenylalanine or tryptophan closes the CDR3, a read error is the likely cause. The CDR3 reads CASSLTSGAGELFL. The CDR3 DNA reads as TGTGCCAGCAGCCTAACTAGCGGTGCCGGGGAGCTGTTTCTT. The chain couples TRBV4-2 to TRBJ2-2; TRBD2 matches 8 bases. The CDR3 consists of 14 residues. Germline CDR1 is LGHNA and CDR2 is YNFKEQ. The V gene end was trimmed by 4 bases and the J gene end by 6 bases; junction bases not matched to a gene: 4.

On this clonotype: The junction departs from germline at one end; a sequencing error may be responsible. The chain recombines TRBV19 with TRBJ1-3, with 11 positions matching TRBD1. The length of the CDR3 is 18 residues. Germline-derived CDR1 and CDR2 are LNHDA and SQIVND (reference sequence). CDR3 loop: CASTPWTGGLSSRNTIYF. As DNA, the CDR3 is TGTGCCAGTACTCCTTGGACAGGGGGCCTGAGCTCTAGAAACACCATATATTTT. Full variable domain (missing parts from reference TRBV19 and TRBJ1-3): DGGITQSPKYLFRKEGQNVTLSCEQNLNHDAMYWYRQDPGQGLRLIYYSQIVNDFQKGDIAEGYSVSREKKESFPLTVTSAQKNPTAFYLCASTPWTGGLSSRNTIYFGEGSWLTVV.

Of note for this clonotype: One base away lies a much larger clone, so this may be a sequencing read error. The gene calls are TRBV6-5 and TRBJ1-6; D perhaps matches TRBD1 (6 bases). The CDR3 is made up of 14 amino acids. V was cut by 11 bases and J by 0 bases, with 11 bases left in between. The germline V gene has CDR1 MNHEY and CDR2 SVGAGI. CDR3 protein: CAGTGSSYNSPLHF. The CDR3 DNA reads as TGTGCCGGTACAGGGAGCTCCTATAATTCACCCCTCCACTTT.

As for this clonotype: A read error may be the cause here, since a much bigger clone is one base away. The rearrangement joins TRBV6-6 to TRBJ2-5, with D tentatively TRBD2 (6 bases). Germline V lookup: CDR1 MNHNY, CDR2 SVGAGI (reference sequence). This CDR3 contains 12 residues. CDR3 sequence (DNA): TGTGCCAGCGGCGGGGTACAAGAGGCCCAGTACTTC. It codes for CASGGVQEAQYF.

This clonotype was seen repeatedly, ten times or more. The CDR3 reads CSVVQGQQETQYF. The CDR3 nucleotides read TGCAGCGTTGTCCAGGGCCAACAAGAGACCCAGTACTTC. V is TRBV29-1 and J is TRBJ2-5, with D maybe TRBD1 (5 bases). The germline V gene has CDR1 SQVTM and CDR2 ANQGSEA. V dropped 4 bases and J dropped 2 bases, with 11 bases sitting between them. The CDR3 is made up of 13 amino acids. Full variable domain (remainder filled in from reference TRBV29-1 and TRBJ2-5): SAVISQKPSRDICQRGTSLTIQCQVDSQVTMMFWYRQQPGQSLTLIATANQGSEATYESGFVIDKFPISRPNLTFSTLTVSNMSPEDSSIYLCSVVQGQQETQYFGPGTRLLVL.

This clonotype was recorded many times. The chain recombines TRBV29-1 with TRBJ2-7, with TRBD1 identical over 8 bases. Germline CDR1 reads SQVTM; CDR2 reads ANQGSEA. CDR3 size: 17 residues. The J segment lost 3 bases and the V segment lost 1 base, leaving 14 bases of the junction unmatched. The CDR3 spells CSVEVADRVTWDYEQYF. DNA for the CDR3: TGCAGCGTTGAAGTAGCGGACAGGGTGACCTGGGACTACGAGCAGTACTTC.

A few counts support this clonotype. V usage is TRBV9 and J usage is TRBJ2-7; perhaps TRBD1 as D (6 bases). V dropped 4 bases and J dropped 2 bases, with 16 bases sitting between them. This CDR3 has 15 residues. Germline V lookup: CDR1 SGDLS, CDR2 YYNGEE. CDR3 nucleotide sequence: TGTGCCAGCAGCCCCGAGGACAGTGCAACCTACGAGCAGTACTTC. Translating it yields CASSPEDSATYEQYF.

This clonotype was counted at least ten times. The V call is TRBV12-3 or TRBV12-4, the J call TRBJ1-1, with a tentative D call TRBD1 (5 bases). V was shortened by 4 bases and J by 0 bases, with 12 bases between the two germline ends. The CDR3 consists of 15 residues. Here the CDR3 reads CASSSPTVMNTEAFF. For the CDR3, the DNA is TGTGCCAGCAGTTCCCCGACAGTCATGAACACTGAAGCTTTCTTT.

This clonotype was seen repeatedly, ten times or more. The CDR3: CSVEGPVSDTQYF. CDR3 in DNA: TGCAGCGTTGAAGGGCCTGTTTCAGATACGCAGTATTTT. The V call is TRBV29-1, the J call TRBJ2-3; D is uncertain. The CDR3 covers 13 residues. Germline lookup yields CDR1 SQVTM and CDR2 ANQGSEA. The V and J ends lost 1 base and 4 bases respectively, with 9 bases between them.

About this clonotype: A junction boundary mismatches the germline segment, possibly from a read error. The chain has TRBV7-9 and TRBJ1-2; 8 bases fit TRBD1. Germline CDR1 and CDR2: SEHNR and FQNEAQ (reference sequence). This CDR3 comprises 15 residues. The CDR3 is CASSKDRGFNHGYTF. CDR3 bases: TGTGCCAGCAGCAAAGACAGGGGATTTAACCATGGCTACACCTTC.

In its sample, this clonotype was seen a few times. The V call is TRBV6-2 or TRBV6-3, the J call TRBJ2-1; D remains unclear. This CDR3 comprises 12 residues. CDR1 and CDR2 from the germline V gene are MNHEY and SVGEGT. Trimming removed 5 bases at V and 9 bases at J, with 11 bases between. The CDR3, as DNA: TGTGCCAGCAGTCTTATGGGCGGTGAGCAGTTCTTC. This gives the protein CASSLMGGEQFF.